Presented here are 15 T cell receptor beta chains from one specimen sequenced in a study of vaccination and CD4 T cells after COVID-19. Cultured CD4+ T cell DNA was sequenced using the Oncomine TCR Beta short-read assay. TCRdb independently ran MiXCR on the PCR reads; one entry per CDR3 protein. This sample has about 26,000 distinct CDR3 sequences; 64% occur once, and the top ten carry 4.5% to 5%. The antigens for these receptors are not known. Treatment: approximately 11-day PBMC culture with coronavirus spike peptide pools or control peptides (ViraFEST assay). Sample: CD4+ T cells from blood, cultured in vitro. These receptors all stem from a human donor who had recovered from COVID-19.

The rearrangement uses TRBV15 and TRBJ2-7; 10 bases line up with TRBD2. Per germline, CDR1 LNHNV and CDR2 YYDKDF (reference sequence). The CDR3 has 16 residues. V trimming: 0 bases; J trimming: 3 bases; junction bases outside the gene matches: 5. Here the CDR3 reads CATSRDWASGGYEQYF. In DNA, the CDR3 is TGTGCCACCAGCAGAGATTGGGCTAGCGGGGGCTACGAGCAGTACTTC.

In its sample, this clonotype was seen once. The chain combines TRBV7-2 with TRBJ2-7, with D possibly matching TRBD1 (6 bases). This CDR3 spans 15 amino acids. Deletions cut 2 bases from V and 1 base from J, with 12 bases between. The germline V gene has CDR1 SGHTA and CDR2 FQGNSA. The CDR3 coding sequence is TGTGCCAGCAGCTTAACCCCAGGGGAATCCTACGAGCAGTACTTC. This translates into CASSLTPGESYEQYF.

This rearrangement joins TRBV28 to TRBJ1-2, with D possibly TRBD1 on 5 matching bases. Per the germline V gene, CDR1 is MDHEN and CDR2 is SYDVKM. CDR3 size: 15 residues. V was pared by 8 bases and J by 4 bases, with 20 bases between. The chain's CDR3 is CASYQAGGRGYGYTF. In DNA form, the CDR3 reads TGTGCCAGCTATCAGGCCGGGGGGAGAGGCTATGGCTACACCTTC.

This chain joins TRBV20-1 and TRBJ2-2, with 12 bases lining up with TRBD1. The germline V gene has CDR1 DFQATT and CDR2 SNEGSKA (reference sequence). The CDR3 covers 16 residues. Trimming removed 5 bases from V and 1 base from J; junction bases left unmatched: 5. This chain's CDR3 is CSAGGQGALNTGELFF. In DNA form, the CDR3 reads TGCAGTGCTGGGGGACAGGGGGCTCTGAACACCGGGGAGCTGTTTTTT.

The chain uses TRBV6-2 or TRBV6-3 and TRBJ1-2, with TRBD1 matching over 10 bases. The length of the CDR3 is 15 residues. V lost 0 bases to trimming and J lost 4 bases; unmatched junction nucleotides: 2. Germline V lookup: CDR1 MNHEY, CDR2 SVGEGT. The DNA for the CDR3 is TGTGCCAGCAGTTACTCGACAGGGGGCGCCTATGGCTACACCTTC. Its protein is CASSYSTGGAYGYTF.

This chain joins TRBV28 and TRBJ2-6, with D perhaps TRBD2 (5 bases). The CDR3 runs to 15 residues. Germline V gives CDR1 MDHEN, CDR2 SYDVKM. Deletions cut 11 bases from V and 1 base from J, with 15 bases between. The CDR3 is CASGVHQSGANVLTF. In DNA form, the CDR3 reads TGTGCCTCCGGGGTCCACCAGTCTGGGGCCAACGTCCTGACTTTC.

The chain joins TRBV20-1 to TRBJ2-3; 7 positions agree with TRBD2. The V gene's germline CDR1 is DFQATT and CDR2 SNEGSKA (reference sequence). Trimming took 5 bases from V and 4 from J; bases not matched to a gene: 9. CDR3 length: 14 residues. The CDR3 region has the DNA TGCAGTGCTCAAAGGGGAGGGAGGGCAGATACGCAGTATTTT. This sequence encodes CSAQRGGRADTQYF.

This clonotype was detected only once. J is TRBJ1-1 and V is TRBV20-1; 8 bases align to TRBD1. The CDR3 length is 14 residues. V shed 5 bases and J 7 bases; nucleotides not matched to a gene: 12. The V gene's germline CDR1 is DFQATT and CDR2 SNEGSKA (reference sequence). CDR3: CSAPGPFGQGEAFF. The CDR3 DNA reads TGCAGTGCTCCGGGCCCATTTGGACAGGGTGAAGCTTTCTTT.

This chain connects TRBV20-1 to TRBJ1-3; 9 bases map to TRBD1. Trimming at V came to 5 bases and at J to 4 bases, leaving 6 bases not matched to a gene. The CDR3 runs 14 residues. The germline V gene encodes CDR1 DFQATT and CDR2 SNEGSKA (reference sequence). The CDR3 sequence: CSAADRGTGNTIYF. In DNA, the CDR3 is TGCAGTGCTGCGGACAGGGGAACCGGAAACACCATATATTTT.

This clonotype was observed a handful of times. The chain couples TRBV20-1 to TRBJ2-7; D not resolved. The V end lost 5 bases, the J end lost 2 bases, and 16 bases lay between the germline ends. Germline CDR1 and CDR2: DFQATT and SNEGSKA (reference sequence). The CDR3 is 14 residues long. Here the CDR3 reads CSAGRPKAPYEQYF. As DNA, the CDR3 is TGCAGTGCTGGACGGCCCAAGGCCCCCTACGAGCAGTACTTC.

This clonotype was counted once. The chain uses TRBV20-1 and TRBJ1-6; D is unclear. Per germline, CDR1 DFQATT and CDR2 SNEGSKA (reference sequence). The CDR3 spans 16 residues. V was clipped by 6 bases and J by 1 base, with 16 bases between them. As DNA, the CDR3 is TGCAGTGCCCCCCAACTCGGCATGTCCTATAATTCACCCCTCCACTTT. Translating gives CSAPQLGMSYNSPLHF.

This clonotype appeared a few times. The rearrangement links TRBV11-2 to TRBJ2-7; 11 bases line up with TRBD2. The CDR3 contains 16 residues. Looked up from germline, CDR1 is SGHAT and CDR2 is FQNNGV. J gave up 2 bases and V 1 base, and 4 bases lay outside the gene matches. This chain's CDR3 is CASSLGGTSGTYEQYF. CDR3 coding DNA: TGTGCCAGCAGCTTAGGAGGGACTAGCGGAACCTACGAGCAGTACTTC.

The chain employs TRBV7-2 and TRBJ2-2; either TRBD1 or TRBD2 may supply D (5 bases each). Trimming removed 0 bases at V and 4 bases at J, with 18 bases between. Germline V CDR1 and CDR2: SGHTA, FQGNSA. This CDR3 is built from 18 residues. DNA of the CDR3: TGTGCCAGCAGCTTAGCAAGGCAGAGGGGTCTTCCCACCGGGGAGCTGTTTTTT. It codes for CASSLARQRGLPTGELFF.

The chain uses TRBV10-3 and TRBJ2-1; TRBD2 agrees at 12 bases. Per germline, CDR1 ENHRY and CDR2 SYGVKD. V was clipped by 3 bases and J by 7 bases; unmatched bases: 7. This CDR3 is built from 16 residues. The CDR3, as DNA: TGTGCCATCAGTGAAATGACTAGCGGGAGTCGTAATGAGCAGTTCTTC. Residues: CAISEMTSGSRNEQFF.

The chain links TRBV24-1 to TRBJ2-5; TRBD2 aligns across 8 bases. The CDR3 is made up of 16 amino acids. V gave up 5 bases and J gave up 4 bases; unmatched junction bases: 11. The germline gives CDR1 KGHDR, CDR2 SFDVKD. This CDR3 reads CATSGSGSGVGETQYF. The CDR3 DNA reads TGTGCCACCAGTGGCTCCGGTAGCGGGGTTGGAGAGACCCAGTACTTC.